The subject of this entry is one TCR beta chain. As yet, its antigen is unknown. The protocol was immunoSEQ multiplex PCR, while the TCRdb copy is restricted to in-frame clones and leaves out a portion. The sample has roughly 74,000 clones, approximately 90% seen once. The data were obtained in a study of PD-L1 blockade in urothelial cancer. Looking at the study overall: In terms of prior chemotherapy, patients had received 0 to 3 regimens. Peripheral blood specimens exhibited a median yield of about 150,000 T cells. Overall study results and limits: In blood sampled pretreatment, TCR clonality below the median predicted better survival.

The germline CDR1 and CDR2 sequences are SGHRS and YFSETQ. J was trimmed by 3 bases and V by 9 bases; bases with no gene match: 2. The CDR3 runs to 12 residues. The clonotype was recovered from an older woman with urothelial cancer. The genes are TRBV5-1 and TRBJ2-2; 7 bases line up with TRBD1. Specimen: PBMCs, collected around atezolizumab (anti-PD-L1) treatment. The CDR3 DNA reads as TGCGCCATCGACAGGGACACCGGGGAGCTGTTTTTT. Amino acids: CAIDRDTGELFF.